Reported below is one T cell receptor (beta chain). Its cognate antigen is unknown. TCRdb's table, derived via immunoSEQ multiplex PCR, lists solely in-frame clones and lacks some. Among 20,000 to 25,000 clones listed, about 80% were seen once. This specimen belongs to a study of PD-1 blockade in classical Hodgkin lymphoma. Points from the study as a whole: The drivers behind the repertoire differences, possibly disease activity or prior therapy, remain undefined. There was a significant rise in CD4+ TCR diversity by C4D1, with no such rise for CD8+. Exclusion was applied to patients who started nivolumab under 1 year after ASCT.

The length of the CDR3 is 14 residues. The ends were cut back, 5 bases at V and 0 bases at J, with 5 bases in the middle. Germline CDR1 is SGHTA and CDR2 is FQGNSA. Indicated time point: cycle 4 day 1 (C4D1), after 6 weeks of nivolumab. With no exception, relapse followed autologous stem cell transplantation in all patients, and brentuximab vedotin exposure varied. Patients' outcomes at their best amounted to complete response, partial response or progressive disease. The sample consisted of peripheral blood mononuclear cells (PBMCs), taken before the fourth cycle of nivolumab. The chain links TRBV7-2 to TRBJ2-6, with D uncertain. The source is a human donor with classical Hodgkin lymphoma. The CDR3: CASSRFSGANVLTF. CDR3 in DNA: TGTGCCAGCAGCCGGTTCTCTGGGGCCAACGTCCTGACTTTC.